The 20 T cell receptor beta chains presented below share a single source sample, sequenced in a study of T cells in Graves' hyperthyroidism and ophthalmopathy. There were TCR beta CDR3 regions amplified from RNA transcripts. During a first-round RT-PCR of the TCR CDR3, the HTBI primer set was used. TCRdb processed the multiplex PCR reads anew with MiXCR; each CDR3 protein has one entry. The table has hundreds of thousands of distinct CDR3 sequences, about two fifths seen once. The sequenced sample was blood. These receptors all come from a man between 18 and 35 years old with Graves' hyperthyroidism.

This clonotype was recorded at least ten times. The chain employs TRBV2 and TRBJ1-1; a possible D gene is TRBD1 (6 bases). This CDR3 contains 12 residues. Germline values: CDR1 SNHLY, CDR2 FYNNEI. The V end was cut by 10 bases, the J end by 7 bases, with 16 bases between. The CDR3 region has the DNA TGTGCCACCAGCCCGGGAGGGGGTGAAGCTTTCTTT. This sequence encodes CATSPGGGEAFF. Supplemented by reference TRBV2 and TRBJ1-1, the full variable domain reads EPEVTQTPSHQVTQMGQEVILRCVPISNHLYFYWYRQILGQKVEFLVSFYNNEISEKSEIFDDQFSVERPDGSNFTLKIRSTKLEDSAMYFCATSPGGGEAFFGQGTRLTVV.

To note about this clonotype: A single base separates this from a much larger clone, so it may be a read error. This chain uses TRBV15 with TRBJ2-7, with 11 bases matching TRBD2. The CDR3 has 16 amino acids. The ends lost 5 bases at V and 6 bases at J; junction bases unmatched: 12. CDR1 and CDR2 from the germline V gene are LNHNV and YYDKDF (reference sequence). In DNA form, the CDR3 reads TGTGCCACCAGCGGCGATACTCTAGCGGGAGGTTCCGAGCAGTACTTC. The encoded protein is CATSGDTLAGGSEQYF. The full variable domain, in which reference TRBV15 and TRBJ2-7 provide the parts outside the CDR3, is DAMVIQNPRYQVTQFGKPVTLSCSQTLNHNVMYWYQQKSSQAPKLLFHYYDKDFNNEADTPDNFQSRRPNTSFCFLDIRSPGLGDTAMYLCATSGDTLAGGSEQYFGPGTRLTVT.

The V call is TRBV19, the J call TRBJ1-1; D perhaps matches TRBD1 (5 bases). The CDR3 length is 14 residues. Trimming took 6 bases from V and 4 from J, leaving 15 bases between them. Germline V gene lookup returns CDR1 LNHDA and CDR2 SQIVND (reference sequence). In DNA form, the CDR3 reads TGTGCCAGTAGCCCACGAGCCGGGGCCACTGAAGCTTTCTTT. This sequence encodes CASSPRAGATEAFF.

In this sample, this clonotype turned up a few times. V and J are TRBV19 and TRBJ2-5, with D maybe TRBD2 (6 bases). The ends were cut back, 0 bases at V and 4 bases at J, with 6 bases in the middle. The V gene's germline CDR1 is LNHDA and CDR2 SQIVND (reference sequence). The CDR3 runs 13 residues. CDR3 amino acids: CASSIDGRETQYF. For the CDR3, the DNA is TGTGCCAGTAGTATAGACGGGAGAGAGACCCAGTACTTC.

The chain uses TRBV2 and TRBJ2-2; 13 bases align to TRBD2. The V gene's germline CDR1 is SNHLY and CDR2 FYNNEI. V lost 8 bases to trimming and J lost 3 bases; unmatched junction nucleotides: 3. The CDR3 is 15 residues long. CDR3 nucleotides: TGTGCCAGCGGGGGACTAGCGGGGTACACCGGGGAGCTGTTTTTT. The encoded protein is CASGGLAGYTGELFF.

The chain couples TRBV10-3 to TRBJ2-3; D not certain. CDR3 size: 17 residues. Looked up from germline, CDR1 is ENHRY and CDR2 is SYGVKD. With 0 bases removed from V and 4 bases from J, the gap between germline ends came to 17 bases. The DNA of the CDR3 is TGTGCCATCAGTGAGTCGAGAGGCGAAACTTACGCAGATACGCAGTATTTT. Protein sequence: CAISESRGETYADTQYF.

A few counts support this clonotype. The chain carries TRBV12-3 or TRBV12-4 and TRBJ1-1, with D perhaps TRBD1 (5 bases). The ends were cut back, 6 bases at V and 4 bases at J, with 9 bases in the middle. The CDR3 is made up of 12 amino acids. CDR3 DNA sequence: TGTGCCAGCAGATCAAGGGGCACTGAAGCTTTCTTT. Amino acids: CASRSRGTEAFF.

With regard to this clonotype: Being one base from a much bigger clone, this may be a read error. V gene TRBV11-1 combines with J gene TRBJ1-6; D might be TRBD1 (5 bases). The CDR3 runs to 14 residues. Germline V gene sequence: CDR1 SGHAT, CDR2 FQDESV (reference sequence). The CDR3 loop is CAGSFWQGGSPLHF. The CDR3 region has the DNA TGTGCCGGCAGCTTTTGGCAGGGCGGGTCACCCCTCCACTTT.

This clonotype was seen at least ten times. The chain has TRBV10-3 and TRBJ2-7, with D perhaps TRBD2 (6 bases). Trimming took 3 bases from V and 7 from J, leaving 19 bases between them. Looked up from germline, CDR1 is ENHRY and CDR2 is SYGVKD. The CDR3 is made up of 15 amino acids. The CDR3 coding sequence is TGTGCCATCAGTGAAGGGGAGGCCCTCTTGGGTGAGCAGTACTTC. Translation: CAISEGEALLGEQYF.

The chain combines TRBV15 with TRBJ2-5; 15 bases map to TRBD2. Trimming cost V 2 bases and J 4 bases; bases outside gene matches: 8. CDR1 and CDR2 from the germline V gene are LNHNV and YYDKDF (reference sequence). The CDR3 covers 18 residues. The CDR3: CATSRFSAGLAGGETQYF. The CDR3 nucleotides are TGTGCCACCAGCAGATTTTCTGCGGGACTAGCGGGAGGAGAGACCCAGTACTTC. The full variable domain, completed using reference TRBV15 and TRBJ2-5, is DAMVIQNPRYQVTQFGKPVTLSCSQTLNHNVMYWYQQKSSQAPKLLFHYYDKDFNNEADTPDNFQSRRPNTSFCFLDIRSPGLGDTAMYLCATSRFSAGLAGGETQYFGPGTRLLVL.

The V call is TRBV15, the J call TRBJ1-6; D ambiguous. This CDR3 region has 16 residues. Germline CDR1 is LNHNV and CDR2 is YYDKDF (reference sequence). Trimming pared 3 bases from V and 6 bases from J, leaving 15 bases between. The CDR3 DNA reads TGTGCCACCAGCAGCGAAGGAGCAGGACGTAATTCACCCCTCCACTTT. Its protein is CATSSEGAGRNSPLHF.

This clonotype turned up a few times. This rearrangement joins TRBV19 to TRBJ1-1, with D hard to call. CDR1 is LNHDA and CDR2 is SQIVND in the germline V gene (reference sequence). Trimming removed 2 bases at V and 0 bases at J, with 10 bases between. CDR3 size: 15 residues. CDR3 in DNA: TGTGCCAGTAGTATATCGCCGGCTTTGAACACTGAAGCTTTCTTT. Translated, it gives CASSISPALNTEAFF. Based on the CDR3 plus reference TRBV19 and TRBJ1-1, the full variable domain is DGGITQSPKYLFRKEGQNVTLSCEQNLNHDAMYWYRQDPGQGLRLIYYSQIVNDFQKGDIAEGYSVSREKKESFPLTVTSAQKNPTAFYLCASSISPALNTEAFFGQGTRLTVV.

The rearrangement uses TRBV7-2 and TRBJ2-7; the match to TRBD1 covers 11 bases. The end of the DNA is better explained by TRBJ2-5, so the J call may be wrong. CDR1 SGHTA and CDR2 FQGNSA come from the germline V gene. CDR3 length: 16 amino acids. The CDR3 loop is CASSQLRGTGGETQYF. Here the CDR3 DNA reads TGTGCCAGCAGCCAATTACGTGGGACAGGGGGAGAGACCCAGTACTTC.

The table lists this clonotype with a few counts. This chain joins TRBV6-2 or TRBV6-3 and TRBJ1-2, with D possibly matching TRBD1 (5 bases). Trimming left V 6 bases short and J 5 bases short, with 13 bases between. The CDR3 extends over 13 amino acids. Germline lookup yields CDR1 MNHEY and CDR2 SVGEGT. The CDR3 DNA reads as TGTGCCAGCAGCCCACGTTCAGGGTATGGCTACACCTTC. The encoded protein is CASSPRSGYGYTF.

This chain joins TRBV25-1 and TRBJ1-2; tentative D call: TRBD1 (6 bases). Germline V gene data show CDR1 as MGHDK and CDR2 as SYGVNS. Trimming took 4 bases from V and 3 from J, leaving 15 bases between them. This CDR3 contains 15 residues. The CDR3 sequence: CASSASMTGDYGYTF. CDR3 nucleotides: TGTGCCAGCAGTGCCAGTATGACAGGCGACTATGGCTACACCTTC.

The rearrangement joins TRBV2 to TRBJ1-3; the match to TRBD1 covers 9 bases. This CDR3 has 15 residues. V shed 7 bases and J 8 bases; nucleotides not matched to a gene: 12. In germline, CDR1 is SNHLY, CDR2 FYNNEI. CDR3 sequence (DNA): TGTGCCAGCAACGCGGACAGGGGAGGCGGCTACACCATATATTTT. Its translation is CASNADRGGGYTIYF.

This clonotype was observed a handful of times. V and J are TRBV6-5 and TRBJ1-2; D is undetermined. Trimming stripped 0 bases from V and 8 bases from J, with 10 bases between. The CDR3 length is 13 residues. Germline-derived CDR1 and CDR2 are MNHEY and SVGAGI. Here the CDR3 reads CASSYSMLRGYTF. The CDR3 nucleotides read TGTGCCAGCAGTTACTCGATGTTAAGGGGCTACACCTTC.

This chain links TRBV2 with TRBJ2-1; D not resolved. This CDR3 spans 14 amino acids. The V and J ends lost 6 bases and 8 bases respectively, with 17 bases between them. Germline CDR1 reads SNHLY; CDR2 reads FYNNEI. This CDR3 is CASRGRTERDEQFF. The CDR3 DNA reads TGTGCCAGCAGAGGACGAACCGAACGGGATGAGCAGTTCTTC.

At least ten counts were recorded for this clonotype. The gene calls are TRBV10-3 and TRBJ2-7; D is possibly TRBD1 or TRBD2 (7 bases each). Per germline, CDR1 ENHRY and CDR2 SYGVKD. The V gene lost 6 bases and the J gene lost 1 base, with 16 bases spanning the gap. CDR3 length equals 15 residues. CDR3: CAIRSDREGSYEQYF. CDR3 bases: TGTGCCATCAGGAGCGACAGGGAGGGGTCCTACGAGCAGTACTTC.

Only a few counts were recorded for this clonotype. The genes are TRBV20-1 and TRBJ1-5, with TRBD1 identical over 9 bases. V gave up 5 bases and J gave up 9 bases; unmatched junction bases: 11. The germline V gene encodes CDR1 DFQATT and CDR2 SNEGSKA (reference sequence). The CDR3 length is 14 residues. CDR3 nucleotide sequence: TGCAGTGCTCCTCCGGGACAGGGCGGGGGGCCCCAGCATTTT. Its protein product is CSAPPGQGGGPQHF.